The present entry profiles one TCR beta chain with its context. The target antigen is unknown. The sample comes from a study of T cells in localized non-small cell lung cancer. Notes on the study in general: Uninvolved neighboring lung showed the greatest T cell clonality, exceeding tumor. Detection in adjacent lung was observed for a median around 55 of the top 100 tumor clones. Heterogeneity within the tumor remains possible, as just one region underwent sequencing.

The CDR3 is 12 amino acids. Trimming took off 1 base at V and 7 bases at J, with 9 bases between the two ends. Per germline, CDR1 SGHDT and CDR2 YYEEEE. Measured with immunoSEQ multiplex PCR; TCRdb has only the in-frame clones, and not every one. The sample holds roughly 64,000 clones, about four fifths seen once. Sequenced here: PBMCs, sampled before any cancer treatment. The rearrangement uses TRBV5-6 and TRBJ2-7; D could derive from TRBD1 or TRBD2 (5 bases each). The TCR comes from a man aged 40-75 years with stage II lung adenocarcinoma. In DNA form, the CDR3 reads TGTGCCAGCAGCTTGTCGAGGGGTGAGCAGTACTTC. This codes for CASSLSRGEQYF.